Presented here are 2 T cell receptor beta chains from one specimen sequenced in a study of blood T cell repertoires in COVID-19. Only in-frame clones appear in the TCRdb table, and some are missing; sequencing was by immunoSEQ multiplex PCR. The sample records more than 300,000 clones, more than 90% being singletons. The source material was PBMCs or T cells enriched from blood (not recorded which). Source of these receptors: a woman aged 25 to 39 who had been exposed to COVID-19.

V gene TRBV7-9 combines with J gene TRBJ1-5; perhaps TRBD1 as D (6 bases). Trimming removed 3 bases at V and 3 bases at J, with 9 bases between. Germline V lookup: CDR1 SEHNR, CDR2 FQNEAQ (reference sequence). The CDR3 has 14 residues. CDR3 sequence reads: CASSFDRTNQPQHF. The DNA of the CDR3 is TGTGCCAGCAGCTTCGACAGGACCAATCAGCCCCAGCATTTT.

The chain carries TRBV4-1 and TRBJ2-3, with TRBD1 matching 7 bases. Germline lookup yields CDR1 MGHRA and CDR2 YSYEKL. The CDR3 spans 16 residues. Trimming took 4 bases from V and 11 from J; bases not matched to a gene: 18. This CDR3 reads CASSPTRQGSNIKQYF. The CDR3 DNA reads TGCGCCAGCAGCCCAACCCGACAGGGATCGAATATTAAGCAGTATTTT.